The 21 T cell receptor beta chains reported below all come from one sample, sequenced in a study of blood T cell repertoires in COVID-19 (TCRdb year 2020). Libraries were prepared through the immunoSEQ multiplex PCR assay. TCRdb holds this immuneACCESS table with in-frame rearrangements only. Some clones are missing; in checked studies, unresolved V genes explain under half, and the rest has no known cause. The sample contains about 30,000 clones, around nine tenths of them found a single time. Of the sample, roughly two fifths is held by the ten largest clones. Sequenced: peripheral blood. The receptors here all came from a man in his 60s with active or convalescent COVID-19.

The V call is TRBV30, the J call TRBJ1-1; no reliable D call. This CDR3 is built from 13 residues. Germline-derived CDR1 and CDR2 are GTSNPN and SVGIG (reference sequence). The V end lost 1 base, the J end lost 4 bases, and 10 bases lay between the germline ends. CDR3 region: CAWSGASGTEAFF. For the CDR3, the DNA is TGTGCCTGGAGTGGGGCCAGTGGCACTGAAGCTTTCTTT. Drawing the rest from reference TRBV30 and TRBJ1-1, the complete variable domain is SQTIHQWPATLVQPVGSPLSLECTVEGTSNPNLYWYRQAAGRGLQLLFYSVGIGQISSEVPQNLSASRPQDRQFILSSKKLLLSDSGFYLCAWSGASGTEAFFGQGTRLTVV.

The chain uses TRBV5-1 and TRBJ2-5; 8 bases match TRBD2. CDR1 SGHRS and CDR2 YFSETQ come from the germline V gene. The CDR3 length is 16 residues. V shed 4 bases and J 4 bases; nucleotides not matched to a gene: 12. CDR3 residues: CASSQRVGGVRETQYF. In DNA, the CDR3 is TGCGCCAGCAGCCAAAGAGTCGGGGGGGTGAGAGAGACCCAGTACTTC. The entire variable domain, with the rest obtained from reference TRBV5-1 and TRBJ2-5, is as follows: KAGVTQTPRYLIKTRGQQVTLSCSPISGHRSVSWYQQTPGQGLQFLFEYFSETQRNKGNFPGRFSGRQFSNSRSEMNVSTLELGDSALYLCASSQRVGGVRETQYFGPGTRLLVL.

The count of this clone is one. The chain joins TRBV7-9 to TRBJ1-1; D might be TRBD1 (6 bases). The V and J ends lost 5 bases and 1 base respectively, with 14 bases between them. The CDR3 contains 15 residues. Germline CDR1 and CDR2: SEHNR and FQNEAQ (reference sequence). The CDR3 DNA sequence: TGTGCCAGCAGCGGCCGGGGACACCAGAACACTGAAGCTTTCTTT. Translated: CASSGRGHQNTEAFF.

The chain has TRBV18 and TRBJ2-1; D unresolved. Between the trimmed V and J ends, which lost 3 bases and 6 bases, there was a span of 9 bases. The CDR3 has 13 residues. In germline, CDR1 is KGHSH, CDR2 LQKENI. The CDR3 sequence: CASSPRHVNEQFF. The CDR3 nucleotides are TGTGCCAGCTCACCCCGACACGTCAATGAGCAGTTCTTC.

The sample holds one count of this clone. The chain links TRBV11-2 to TRBJ2-7; D perhaps matches TRBD1 (6 bases). The V gene lost 0 bases and the J gene lost 0 bases, with 12 bases spanning the gap. The CDR3 contains 16 residues. In germline, CDR1 is SGHAT, CDR2 FQNNGV. Here the CDR3 DNA reads TGTGCCAGCAGCTTAGATGGGGGCCCGGGCTCCTACGAGCAGTACTTC. This sequence encodes CASSLDGGPGSYEQYF.

V is TRBV7-2 and J is TRBJ2-7, with a tentative D call TRBD2 (5 bases). Germline-derived CDR1 and CDR2 are SGHTA and FQGNSA. The CDR3 runs to 13 residues. V was cut by 3 bases and J by 2 bases, with 8 bases left in between. CDR3 amino acids: CASSLRAAYEQYF. CDR3 in DNA: TGTGCCAGCAGCTTGAGGGCCGCCTACGAGCAGTACTTC.

V usage is TRBV9 and J usage is TRBJ2-2; 8 nucleotides line up with TRBD1. The junction had 5 bases not matched to a gene; V was cut back by 3 bases and J by 4 bases. Germline V gives CDR1 SGDLS, CDR2 YYNGEE. The CDR3 is 15 residues long. This CDR3 is CASSAQGAGTGELFF. CDR3 nucleotide sequence: TGTGCCAGCAGCGCCCAGGGGGCGGGCACCGGGGAGCTGTTTTTT.

The chain is built from TRBV9 and TRBJ2-1, with D perhaps matching TRBD2 (5 bases). V lost 0 bases and J 2 bases, leaving 6 bases between the germline ends. CDR1 is SGDLS, CDR2 YYNGEE, per germline. The CDR3 is 14 amino acids. CDR3 loop: CASSVAGAYNEQFF. As DNA, the CDR3 is TGTGCCAGCAGCGTAGCCGGGGCCTACAATGAGCAGTTCTTC.

The chain combines TRBV10-3 with TRBJ2-7; possible D gene TRBD1, 6 bases. Between the trimmed V and J ends, which lost 4 bases and 5 bases, there was a span of 18 bases. The CDR3 consists of 15 residues. Germline V gives CDR1 ENHRY, CDR2 SYGVKD. The CDR3 protein is CAISARDKGVHEQYF. The CDR3 nucleotides are TGTGCCATCAGTGCTAGGGACAAGGGGGTCCACGAGCAGTACTTC.

The rearrangement uses TRBV7-9 and TRBJ2-7; 8 bases match TRBD2. Germline V gives CDR1 SEHNR, CDR2 FQNEAQ (reference sequence). This CDR3 is 13 amino acids long. With 8 bases clipped from V and 4 bases from J, the junction kept 7 bases outside the gene matches. The CDR3 nucleotides read TGTGCCAGCCAGCAAAGCGGGGGTTACGAGCAGTACTTC. Translating gives CASQQSGGYEQYF.

This rearrangement joins TRBV7-8 to TRBJ1-2; D perhaps matches TRBD1 (5 bases). The CDR3 sequence is 14 residues long. Trimming took 4 bases from V and 3 from J, leaving 12 bases between them. Germline V gene data show CDR1 as SGHVS and CDR2 as FQNEAQ. The chain's CDR3 is CASSSRDRHYGYTF. CDR3 bases: TGTGCCAGCAGCTCGCGGGACCGGCACTATGGCTACACCTTC.

Turning to this clone: One end of the junction fails to match germline, which may point to a read error. The V gene is TRBV7-7, the J gene TRBJ1-5; D remains unclear. The germline CDR1 and CDR2 sequences are SSHAT and FNYEAQ (reference sequence). The CDR3 spans 13 residues. DNA for the CDR3: TGTGCTAGCAGCTTAGCGCGGGGTCAGCCCCAGCATTTT. Protein: CASSLARGQPQHF.

V is TRBV10-3 and J is TRBJ1-2; D call uncertain. The ends were cut back, 5 bases at V and 6 bases at J, with 10 bases in the middle. CDR1 is ENHRY and CDR2 is SYGVKD in the germline V gene. This CDR3 contains 12 residues. The CDR3 reads CAISWEDHGYTF. In nucleotides, the CDR3 is TGTGCCATCAGTTGGGAGGATCATGGCTACACCTTC.

The chain combines TRBV7-3 with TRBJ1-2; 9 bases match TRBD1. CDR1 is SGHTA and CDR2 is FQGTGA in the germline V gene. CDR3 length: 14 amino acids. J lost 6 bases, V lost 4 bases, and 6 bases had no gene match. The CDR3 nucleotides are TGTGCCAGCAGCTCTCGGACAGGGGAGCATGGCTACACCTTC. Amino acids: CASSSRTGEHGYTF.

This clone has more than one count but fewer than ten. The chain links TRBV5-1 to TRBJ1-4, with D possibly being TRBD1 (5 bases). Germline V gene lookup returns CDR1 SGHRS and CDR2 YFSETQ. The CDR3 covers 15 residues. Deletions cut 5 bases from V and 8 bases from J, with 19 bases between. CDR3 residues: CASRLTGTHGEKLFF. The CDR3 DNA is TGCGCCAGCAGGCTAACCGGGACTCATGGGGAAAAACTGTTTTTT. Full variable domain (rest looked up from reference TRBV5-1 and TRBJ1-4): KAGVTQTPRYLIKTRGQQVTLSCSPISGHRSVSWYQQTPGQGLQFLFEYFSETQRNKGNFPGRFSGRQFSNSRSEMNVSTLELGDSALYLCASRLTGTHGEKLFFGSGTQLSVL.

This rearrangement joins TRBV29-1 to TRBJ1-2, with D unclear. Per the germline V gene, CDR1 is SQVTM and CDR2 is ANQGSEA. The germline V and J ends were trimmed by 4 bases and 3 bases, with 3 bases remaining between them. CDR3 size: 10 residues. The CDR3 bases are TGCAGCGTTGGGCACTATGGCTACACCTTC. It is translated as CSVGHYGYTF.

The chain joins TRBV18 to TRBJ2-1, with TRBD2 identical over 9 bases. The CDR3 is 18 amino acids. The V and J ends lost 3 bases and 0 bases, in that order; junction bases with no gene match: 9. CDR1 and CDR2 from the germline V gene are KGHSH and LQKENI. The DNA of the CDR3 is TGTGCCAGCTCACCCGGCAGCGGGAGGTCTAGCTCCTACAATGAGCAGTTCTTC. This codes for CASSPGSGRSSSYNEQFF.

The chain recombines TRBV19 with TRBJ2-7, with D possibly being TRBD1 (5 bases). The germline V gene has CDR1 LNHDA and CDR2 SQIVND (reference sequence). V gave up 5 bases and J gave up 4 bases, with 18 bases separating them. The CDR3 has 15 amino acids. CDR3 nucleotides: TGTGCCAGTAGTCCCTTTCGACAGAACAAATACGAGCAGTACTTC. It yields the protein CASSPFRQNKYEQYF. Full variable domain (outside the CDR3, taken from reference TRBV19 and TRBJ2-7): DGGITQSPKYLFRKEGQNVTLSCEQNLNHDAMYWYRQDPGQGLRLIYYSQIVNDFQKGDIAEGYSVSREKKESFPLTVTSAQKNPTAFYLCASSPFRQNKYEQYFGPGTRLTVT.

The genes are TRBV23-1 and TRBJ1-1, with D perhaps matching TRBD1 (5 bases). TRBV23-1 is an ORF, and what it does is uncertain. The CDR3 runs to 15 residues. V was pared by 4 bases and J by 1 base, with 13 bases between. The chain's CDR3 is CASSPHRFPNTEAFF. Written as DNA, the CDR3 is TGCGCCAGCAGTCCCCACAGGTTCCCGAACACTGAAGCTTTCTTT.

This chain joins TRBV5-1 and TRBJ1-2; TRBD1 matches 8 bases. The CDR3 consists of 14 residues. Trimming took 3 bases from V and 5 from J; bases not matched to a gene: 6. Germline V gives CDR1 SGHRS, CDR2 YFSETQ. For the CDR3, the DNA is TGCGCCAGCAGCTCCACAGGGGGTGAATATGGCTACACCTTC. This sequence encodes CASSSTGGEYGYTF.

The rearrangement uses TRBV6-5 and TRBJ1-1; no clear D gene. Germline values: CDR1 MNHEY, CDR2 SVGAGI. This CDR3 region has 15 residues. Trimming left V 6 bases short and J 7 bases short, with 21 bases between. CDR3 nucleotide sequence: TGTGCCAGCAGCCCGAGGGCCCTGCCCTCGGTTGAAGCTTTCTTT. Amino acids: CASSPRALPSVEAFF.